These T cell receptor beta chains were read from a single sample in a study of cytomegalovirus exposure and HLA in healthy donors. Data came from immunoSEQ multiplex PCR; TCRdb stores just in-frame clones and leaves some out. The sample records 200,000 to 250,000 clones, over 80% being singletons. The specimen sequenced was PBMCs. The receptors derive from a boy between 2 and 10 years old in good health and CMV-seronegative. CDR3s include the opening cysteine and the closing phenylalanine or tryptophan. The D gene is left open where the match is weak. Only part of the rows carry a size: once, few, many, or a class if the clone is expanded.

abundance,d_gene,j_gene,v_gene,CDR3aa,CDR3nt
-,TRBD1,TRBJ2-1,TRBV5-1,CASSKPGQGYEQFF,TGCGCCAGCAGCAAACCGGGACAGGGCTATGAGCAGTTCTTC
-,TRBD2,TRBJ2-5,TRBV6-6,CASSYPAGPGETQYF,TGTGCCAGCAGTTATCCAGCGGGACCTGGCGAGACCCAGTACTTC
-,TRBD1,TRBJ2-7,TRBV19,CASRGQATSYEQYF,TGTGCCAGTAGGGGACAGGCGACCTCCTACGAGCAGTACTTC
-,-,TRBJ2-1,TRBV21-1,CASGHPPEYYNEQFF,TGTGCCAGCGGCCATCCTCCAGAATACTACAATGAGCAGTTCTTC
-,TRBD1,TRBJ2-3,TRBV5-6,CASRDYRDRYPDTQYF,TGTGCCAGCAGAGACTATCGGGACAGGTACCCAGATACGCAGTATTTT
-,TRBD1,TRBJ2-7,TRBV7-7,CASSPRTGGKYEQYF,TGTGCTAGCAGCCCCCGGACAGGGGGCAAATACGAGCAGTACTTC
-,TRBD1,TRBJ1-2,TRBV5-1,CANWTGDVLGHGYTF,TGCGCCAACTGGACAGGGGATGTTCTAGGGCATGGCTACACCTTC
-,TRBD1,TRBJ2-1,TRBV5-1,CASSLETGGLNEQFF,TGCGCCAGCAGCTTGGAGACAGGGGGCCTGAATGAGCAGTTCTTC
-,TRBD1,TRBJ1-2,TRBV19,CASRKGDRDYGYTF,TGTGCCAGTAGGAAGGGGGACAGGGACTATGGCTACACCTTC
-,TRBD1,TRBJ2-2,TRBV2,CASSEPDRGNVFTGELFF,TGTGCCAGCAGCGAACCCGACAGGGGGAATGTCTTCACCGGGGAGCTGTTTTTT
-,-,TRBJ2-3,TRBV6-6,CASSYGQGTDTQYF,TGTGCCAGCAGTTACGGGCAGGGAACAGATACGCAGTATTTT
-,TRBD2,TRBJ2-1,TRBV27,CASSLPEGAGDYNEQFF,TGTGCCAGCAGTCTACCCGAGGGAGCGGGGGACTACAATGAGCAGTTCTTC
-,TRBD1,TRBJ2-6,TRBV10-1,CATPGQTLSGANVLTF,TGCGCCACCCCGGGACAGACCCTCTCTGGGGCCAACGTCCTGACTTTC
-,-,TRBJ1-5,TRBV18,CASSPGARAQPQHF,TGTGCCAGCTCACCGGGGGCGCGGGCTCAGCCCCAGCATTTT
-,-,TRBJ2-7,TRBV7-9,CASSSGKVRSYEQYF,TGTGCCAGCAGCTCCGGGAAGGTTCGGTCCTACGAGCAGTACTTC
-,-,TRBJ2-1,TRBV11-3,CASSQLRSNEQFF,TGTGCCAGCAGCCAACTCCGAAGCAATGAGCAGTTCTTC
once,TRBD1,TRBJ2-7,TRBV6-5,CASSRQGDYEQYF,TGTGCCAGCAGTAGACAGGGAGACTACGAGCAGTACTTC
-,-,TRBJ1-1,TRBV5-1,CASSRDRGPRTGGDTEAFF,TGCGCCAGCAGCAGGGACCGGGGGCCTAGAACCGGGGGGGACACTGAAGCTTTCTTT
-,-,TRBJ1-1,TRBV5-5,CASSSGIGTEAFF,TGTGCCAGCAGTTCAGGGATCGGCACTGAAGCTTTCTTT
-,-,TRBJ2-3,TRBV6-6,CASSPPEADTQYF,TGTGCCAGCAGTCCCCCGGAGGCCGATACGCAGTATTTT
-,TRBD2,TRBJ2-1,TRBV12-5,CASGLRTGTSGNNEQFF,TGTGCTAGTGGTCTTAGGACCGGGACTAGCGGGAACAATGAGCAGTTCTTC
-,TRBD2,TRBJ2-3,TRBV6-5,CASSYSGTSRDTQYF,TGTGCCAGCAGTTACTCTGGGACTAGCAGAGATACGCAGTATTTT
-,TRBD1,TRBJ1-1,TRBV6-1,CASSEALRQGFIEAFF,TGTGCCAGCAGTGAAGCCCTACGACAGGGTTTTATTGAAGCTTTCTTT
-,-,TRBJ1-4,TRBV27,CASSPRVATNEKLFF,TGTGCCAGCAGTCCCCGAGTTGCAACTAATGAAAAACTGTTTTTT
-,-,TRBJ2-7,TRBV27,CASSDRGGEQYF,TGTGCCAGCAGCGACAGGGGAGGGGAGCAGTACTTC
-,TRBD1,TRBJ2-7,TRBV30,CAWSRDRGASYEQYF,TGTGCCTGGAGCCGAGACAGGGGCGCATCCTACGAGCAGTACTTC
-,-,TRBJ2-3,TRBV14,CASSQLSSWGVTDTQYF,TGTGCCAGCAGCCAACTATCATCTTGGGGGGTCACAGATACGCAGTATTTT
-,TRBD1,TRBJ2-7,TRBV5-1,CASSYSPRGQASYEQYF,TGCGCCAGCAGCTATTCTCCACGGGGACAGGCGTCCTACGAGCAGTACTTC
-,TRBD1,TRBJ1-2,TRBV7-2,CASSARTGGAGDYGYTF,TGTGCCAGCAGCGCCCGGACAGGGGGCGCTGGGGACTATGGCTACACCTTC
-,TRBD1,TRBJ2-6,TRBV19,CASRKDRVLSGANVLTF,TGTGCCAGTAGAAAAGACAGGGTCCTCTCTGGGGCCAACGTCCTGACTTTC
-,-,TRBJ2-1,TRBV12-5,CASRPRGSTYNEQFF,TGTGCTAGCCGTCCTCGAGGTAGTACCTACAATGAGCAGTTCTTC
-,-,TRBJ1-1,TRBV7-8,CASSLEGAVNTEAFF,TGTGCCAGCAGCTTAGAGGGAGCAGTGAACACTGAAGCTTTCTTT
-,TRBD1,TRBJ1-2,TRBV25-1,CASSGWDSNYGYTF,TGTGCCAGCAGTGGTTGGGACAGCAACTATGGCTACACCTTC
-,-,TRBJ1-1,TRBV27,CASRGLGGNTEAFF,TGTGCCAGCAGGGGGTTGGGGGGAAACACTGAAGCTTTCTTT
-,TRBD2,TRBJ2-7,TRBV7-2,CAYKVGTSGSLGYEQYF,TGTGCCTACAAGGTAGGGACTAGCGGGAGTTTGGGCTACGAGCAGTACTTC
-,-,TRBJ2-3,TRBV4-1,CASSQFPQGYFRDTQYF,TGCGCCAGCAGCCAATTCCCCCAGGGTTATTTTAGGGATACGCAGTATTTT
few,-,TRBJ1-2,TRBV6-1,CASSVRVGYGYTF,TGTGCCAGCAGTGTCAGGGTGGGCTATGGCTACACCTTC
-,-,TRBJ2-2,TRBV7-9,CASSFGQNTGELFF,TGTGCCAGCAGCTTTGGACAGAACACCGGGGAGCTGTTTTTT
-,TRBD1,TRBJ1-2,TRBV2,CASSEAGGTGGIYGYTF,TGTGCCAGCAGTGAAGCGGGGGGGACAGGGGGCATCTATGGCTACACCTTC
-,-,TRBJ1-3,TRBV4-1,CASSQRALLGNTIYF,TGCGCCAGCAGCCAGAGGGCCCTCTTAGGAAACACCATATATTTT
-,TRBD2,TRBJ2-7,TRBV5-8,CASRDDRGLGLAGSYEQYF,TGTGCCAGCAGGGATGACAGGGGCCTGGGACTAGCGGGTTCCTACGAGCAGTACTTC
-,-,TRBJ1-2,TRBV9,CASSVVGPQSGGYTF,TGTGCCAGCAGCGTAGTAGGCCCCCAATCGGGTGGCTACACCTTC
-,TRBD1,TRBJ1-3,TRBV9,CASSPLLRDRVNTIYF,TGTGCCAGCAGCCCCCTTCTCCGGGACAGGGTCAACACCATATATTTT
-,-,TRBJ2-1,TRBV27,CASSLEGGVNPLQEQFF,TGTGCCAGCAGTTTGGAGGGGGGGGTCAACCCCCTACAAGAGCAGTTCTTC
-,-,TRBJ2-1,TRBV4-1,CASSQEHGGPYNEQFF,TGCGCCAGCAGCCAAGAGCACGGGGGGCCCTACAATGAGCAGTTCTTC
once,-,TRBJ2-1,TRBV1,CTSSQATGTSGGYYNEQFF,TGCACCAGCAGCCAAGCAACCGGGACTAGCGGGGGCTACTACAATGAGCAGTTCTTC
few,-,TRBJ1-5,TRBV5-1,CASSWGENQPQHF,TGCGCCAGCAGCTGGGGGGAAAATCAGCCCCAGCATTTT
-,-,TRBJ1-6,TRBV30,CAWTSRGYSPLHF,TGTGCCTGGACCTCTAGGGGGTATTCACCCCTCCACTTT
-,-,TRBJ2-7,TRBV11-2,CASRAVGGGRYEQYF,TGTGCCAGCAGGGCCGTGGGGGGAGGCCGCTACGAGCAGTACTTC
-,-,TRBJ2-7,TRBV29-1,CSVERGPDYEQYF,TGCAGCGTTGAACGAGGGCCCGACTACGAGCAGTACTTC